A selection of T cell receptor beta chains follows, all from one sample in a study of T cells in localized non-small cell lung cancer. TCRdb's copy holds only in-frame clones and misses some; the assay was immunoSEQ multiplex PCR. The sample lists approximately 24,000 clones; 65% to 85% were seen once. This sample comprised peripheral blood, obtained before any cancer treatment. Every receptor here comes from a man between 40 and 70 years old with stage III squamous cell lung carcinoma. CDR3s include the opening cysteine and the closing phenylalanine or tryptophan. A D gene is named only where the DNA matches it firmly. Not every row has a clone size; where given, it reads once, few, many or a size class.

J gene: TRBJ2-7
D gene: TRBD1
V gene: TRBV18
clone size: -
CDR3 DNA: TGTGCCAGCTCACCGAGTCAGGGGGACGAGCAGTACTTC
CDR3 protein: CASSPSQGDEQYF

J gene: TRBJ2-3
D gene: TRBD2
V gene: TRBV2
clone size: once
CDR3 DNA: TGTGCCAGCAATCTAGCGGGAGTTGTAGATACGCAGTATTTT
CDR3 protein: CASNLAGVVDTQYF

J gene: TRBJ2-3
D gene: -
V gene: TRBV19
clone size: -
CDR3 DNA: TGTGCCAGTAGCGCCGGGACCAACACAGATACGCAGTATTTT
CDR3 protein: CASSAGTNTDTQYF

J gene: TRBJ2-2
D gene: -
V gene: TRBV27
clone size: few
CDR3 DNA: TGTGCCGCCCGGGAGTGGAACACCGGGGAGCTGTTTTTT
CDR3 protein: CAAREWNTGELFF

J gene: TRBJ1-4
D gene: -
V gene: TRBV15
clone size: -
CDR3 DNA: TGTGCCACCAGCAGAGAAGACGGAAATGGGAAACTGTTTTTT
CDR3 protein: CATSREDGNGKLFF

J gene: TRBJ2-3
D gene: -
V gene: TRBV25-1
clone size: once
CDR3 DNA: TGTGCCAGCAGGCCAGGGGTGGCAGATACGCAGTATTTT
CDR3 protein: CASRPGVADTQYF

J gene: TRBJ2-2
D gene: -
V gene: TRBV28
clone size: few
CDR3 DNA: TGTGCCAGCAGTTTCCAGAGAAACACCGGGGAGCTGTTTTTT
CDR3 protein: CASSFQRNTGELFF

J gene: TRBJ1-3
D gene: -
V gene: TRBV19
clone size: -
CDR3 DNA: TGTGCCAGTAGTATAGATGGGCCTAGGGGCCCTGGAAACACCATATATTTT
CDR3 protein: CASSIDGPRGPGNTIYF

J gene: TRBJ2-7
D gene: -
V gene: TRBV9
clone size: few
CDR3 DNA: TGTGCCAGCAGCCCGGCGTTTATAGCGGAAGACTACGAGCAGTACTTC
CDR3 protein: CASSPAFIAEDYEQYF

J gene: TRBJ2-7
D gene: -
V gene: TRBV2
clone size: -
CDR3 DNA: TGTGCCAGCAGCCCCATAAGGAACGAGCAGTACTTC
CDR3 protein: CASSPIRNEQYF

J gene: TRBJ2-1
D gene: -
V gene: TRBV27
clone size: -
CDR3 DNA: TGTGCCAGCAGCAAGGCCAATGAGCAGTTCTTC
CDR3 protein: CASSKANEQFF

J gene: TRBJ2-3
D gene: TRBD1
V gene: TRBV5-1
clone size: -
CDR3 DNA: TGCGCCAGCAGCGTGAATCCCACAGGGGCCGGCACAGATACGCAGTATTTT
CDR3 protein: CASSVNPTGAGTDTQYF

J gene: TRBJ2-2
D gene: -
V gene: TRBV11-1
clone size: -
CDR3 DNA: TGTGCCAGCAGCTTAAAGAGTCGGACCGGGGAGCTGTTTTTT
CDR3 protein: CASSLKSRTGELFF

J gene: TRBJ1-2
D gene: -
V gene: TRBV7-2
clone size: -
CDR3 DNA: TGTGCCAGCAGCCTGGGGGGTGGGATGTATGGCTACACCTTC
CDR3 protein: CASSLGGGMYGYTF

J gene: TRBJ2-7
D gene: -
V gene: TRBV27
clone size: -
CDR3 DNA: TGTGCCAGCAGCCCCCGCCCCACGGGACAAAGATCCTACGAGCAGTACTTC
CDR3 protein: CASSPRPTGQRSYEQYF

J gene: TRBJ2-1
D gene: -
V gene: TRBV4-2
clone size: -
CDR3 DNA: TGTGCCAGCAGCCAAGATAGTTTTTCCGTCAATGAGCAGTTCTTC
CDR3 protein: CASSQDSFSVNEQFF

J gene: TRBJ2-5
D gene: TRBD1
V gene: TRBV2
clone size: -
CDR3 DNA: TGTGCCAGCGCGTGGACAGGGGGCAATCGGGAGACCCAGTACTTC
CDR3 protein: CASAWTGGNRETQYF

J gene: TRBJ1-2
D gene: TRBD1
V gene: TRBV7-9
clone size: few
CDR3 DNA: TGTGCCAGCAGCTTTCCAGGGGGTTATGGCTACACCTTC
CDR3 protein: CASSFPGGYGYTF

J gene: TRBJ1-5
D gene: -
V gene: TRBV10-2
clone size: -
CDR3 DNA: TGCGCCAGCAGCGGACATTCAGATCAGCCCCAGCATTTT
CDR3 protein: CASSGHSDQPQHF

J gene: TRBJ2-1
D gene: TRBD2
V gene: TRBV7-9
clone size: -
CDR3 DNA: TGTGCCAGCAGCTTACCGGGGGGGAATGAGCAGTTCTTC
CDR3 protein: CASSLPGGNEQFF

J gene: TRBJ2-5
D gene: -
V gene: TRBV5-1
clone size: -
CDR3 DNA: TGCGCCAGCACCCTTAATTCGAGGGAGACCCAGTACTTC
CDR3 protein: CASTLNSRETQYF

J gene: TRBJ1-2
D gene: TRBD1
V gene: TRBV7-8
clone size: -
CDR3 DNA: TGTGCCAGCAGCCCGGGGACAGTCTATGGCTACACCTTC
CDR3 protein: CASSPGTVYGYTF

J gene: TRBJ1-4
D gene: -
V gene: TRBV7-9
clone size: -
CDR3 DNA: TGTGCCAGCAGCTCGCCAGGGCGGTGGCTGTTTTTT
CDR3 protein: CASSSPGRWLFF

J gene: TRBJ1-2
D gene: TRBD1
V gene: TRBV7-9
clone size: few
CDR3 DNA: TGTGCCAGCAGCCCCCGGACAGGGATGAACTATGGCTACACCTTC
CDR3 protein: CASSPRTGMNYGYTF

J gene: TRBJ2-1
D gene: -
V gene: TRBV5-1
clone size: -
CDR3 DNA: TGCGCCAGCAGCTTGGTCGGGGATGAGCAGTTCTTC
CDR3 protein: CASSLVGDEQFF

J gene: TRBJ1-2
D gene: -
V gene: TRBV21-1
clone size: -
CDR3 DNA: TGTGCCAGCAGCCTGTTGGGACAGGGGGGTCGTGGCTACACCTTC
CDR3 protein: CASSLLGQGGRGYTF

J gene: TRBJ1-1
D gene: -
V gene: TRBV18
clone size: -
CDR3 DNA: TGTGCCAGCTCTGAGGGGAGGACTGAAGCTTTCTTT
CDR3 protein: CASSEGRTEAFF

J gene: TRBJ1-1
D gene: -
V gene: TRBV9
clone size: few
CDR3 DNA: TGTGCCAGCAGCGTAGTGCCAGGGCTGAACACTGAAGCTTTCTTT
CDR3 protein: CASSVVPGLNTEAFF

J gene: TRBJ2-7
D gene: -
V gene: TRBV5-1
clone size: -
CDR3 DNA: TGCGCCAGCAGCTTTCGAGGCTACGAGCAGTACTTC
CDR3 protein: CASSFRGYEQYF

J gene: TRBJ2-1
D gene: TRBD1
V gene: TRBV9
clone size: -
CDR3 DNA: TGTGCCAGCGGGCCGGGCAGGGGGACCTACAATGAGCAGTTCTTC
CDR3 protein: CASGPGRGTYNEQFF

J gene: TRBJ2-2
D gene: TRBD2
V gene: TRBV9
clone size: -
CDR3 DNA: TGTGCCAGCAGCGTATCCGGGACTAGCTCTACCGGGGAGCTGTTTTTT
CDR3 protein: CASSVSGTSSTGELFF

J gene: TRBJ1-2
D gene: -
V gene: TRBV18
clone size: -
CDR3 DNA: TGTGCCAGCTCACCACTAGGAGGAGACTATGGCTACACCTTC
CDR3 protein: CASSPLGGDYGYTF

J gene: TRBJ2-1
D gene: -
V gene: TRBV5-1
clone size: -
CDR3 DNA: TGCGCCAGCAGCGCCCCAGGGGAATATGAGCAGTTCTTC
CDR3 protein: CASSAPGEYEQFF

J gene: TRBJ2-2
D gene: -
V gene: TRBV10-3
clone size: -
CDR3 DNA: TGTGCCATCAGTGGCCGTAAACGAATGGGGTTCGGCGGGGAGCTGTTTTTT
CDR3 protein: CAISGRKRMGFGGELFF

J gene: TRBJ2-1
D gene: -
V gene: TRBV11-3
clone size: -
CDR3 DNA: TGTGCCAGCAGCTTAGGGGGCTCGGGTCGTGAGCAGTTCTTC
CDR3 protein: CASSLGGSGREQFF

J gene: TRBJ2-5
D gene: -
V gene: TRBV12-5
clone size: -
CDR3 DNA: TGTGCTAGTGGCTTAGCCCCCCGACAAGAGACCCAGTACTTC
CDR3 protein: CASGLAPRQETQYF

J gene: TRBJ2-1
D gene: TRBD2
V gene: TRBV27
clone size: -
CDR3 DNA: TGTGCCAGCAGTTTCCTCACTAGCGTGGTTCCCAATGAGCAGTTCTTC
CDR3 protein: CASSFLTSVVPNEQFF

J gene: TRBJ1-1
D gene: -
V gene: TRBV6-1
clone size: -
CDR3 DNA: TGTGCCAGCAGTGAAGCGTTCAGACGCTGGAACACTGAAGCTTTCTTT
CDR3 protein: CASSEAFRRWNTEAFF

J gene: TRBJ1-1
D gene: -
V gene: TRBV29-1
clone size: -
CDR3 DNA: TGCAGCGCCCCGATGTCGTCGGGCGCCACTGAAGCTTTCTTT
CDR3 protein: CSAPMSSGATEAFF

J gene: TRBJ1-2
D gene: -
V gene: TRBV28
clone size: -
CDR3 DNA: TGTGCCAGCAGTTTATCGACAGGAGGCTACACCTTC
CDR3 protein: CASSLSTGGYTF

J gene: TRBJ1-5
D gene: -
V gene: TRBV28
clone size: -
CDR3 DNA: TGTGCCAGCAGTCAGAATTTTCAGCCCCAGCATTTT
CDR3 protein: CASSQNFQPQHF

J gene: TRBJ2-6
D gene: TRBD1
V gene: TRBV7-9
clone size: -
CDR3 DNA: TGTGCCAGCGCCACGATACAGGGGGAAGCCGTCCTGACTTTC
CDR3 protein: CASATIQGEAVLTF

J gene: TRBJ1-1
D gene: -
V gene: TRBV9
clone size: -
CDR3 DNA: TGTGCCAGCAGCACTTCCACTGAAGCTTTCTTT
CDR3 protein: CASSTSTEAFF

J gene: TRBJ2-6
D gene: -
V gene: TRBV15
clone size: -
CDR3 DNA: TGTGCCACCAGGGGGCTTCGTGGGGCCAACGTCCTGACTTTC
CDR3 protein: CATRGLRGANVLTF

J gene: TRBJ2-5
D gene: -
V gene: TRBV5-1
clone size: -
CDR3 DNA: TGCGCCAGCAGCTTGGGGGCCTGGGAGACCCAGTACTTC
CDR3 protein: CASSLGAWETQYF

J gene: TRBJ1-4
D gene: TRBD1
V gene: TRBV10-3
clone size: -
CDR3 DNA: TGTGCCATCAGTGAGGAGAAGGGACAGGGTAATGAAAAACTGTTTTTT
CDR3 protein: CAISEEKGQGNEKLFF

J gene: TRBJ1-1
D gene: -
V gene: TRBV7-8
clone size: -
CDR3 DNA: TGTGCCAGCAGCTTATATGGGAACACTGAAGCTTTCTTT
CDR3 protein: CASSLYGNTEAFF

J gene: TRBJ1-4
D gene: TRBD1
V gene: TRBV5-3
clone size: -
CDR3 DNA: TGTGCCAGAAGCGACAGGGTTAGAAAACTGTTTTTT
CDR3 protein: CARSDRVRKLFF

J gene: TRBJ2-5
D gene: -
V gene: TRBV9
clone size: -
CDR3 DNA: TGTGCCAGCAGCGGCGGGACAGTCCAAGAGACCCAGTACTTC
CDR3 protein: CASSGGTVQETQYF

J gene: TRBJ2-2
D gene: -
V gene: TRBV7-3
clone size: -
CDR3 DNA: TGTGCCAGCAGCTTCGGCGAGGGGCGGGAGCTGTTTTTT
CDR3 protein: CASSFGEGRELFF

J gene: TRBJ2-7
D gene: TRBD2
V gene: TRBV4-2
clone size: -
CDR3 DNA: TGTGCCAGCAGCCGTAGTAAGCGGGAGGGCCAATACGAGCAGTACTTC
CDR3 protein: CASSRSKREGQYEQYF

J gene: TRBJ2-5
D gene: TRBD1
V gene: TRBV5-5
clone size: -
CDR3 DNA: TGTGCCAGCAGCTTGGGACAGGGGGGTGCGACCCAGTACTTC
CDR3 protein: CASSLGQGGATQYF

J gene: TRBJ2-2
D gene: -
V gene: TRBV27
clone size: -
CDR3 DNA: TGTGCCAGCACTGACGCAAACACCGGGGAGCTGTTTTTT
CDR3 protein: CASTDANTGELFF

J gene: TRBJ1-1
D gene: TRBD1
V gene: TRBV7-6
clone size: -
CDR3 DNA: TGTGCCAGCTCTCCAGGGACAGGCACTGAAGCTTTCTTT
CDR3 protein: CASSPGTGTEAFF

J gene: TRBJ1-2
D gene: -
V gene: TRBV7-8
clone size: -
CDR3 DNA: TGTGCCAGCAGCTTAGCGGCGGGAATCATCTATGGCTACACCTTC
CDR3 protein: CASSLAAGIIYGYTF

J gene: TRBJ2-3
D gene: -
V gene: TRBV5-1
clone size: -
CDR3 DNA: TGCGCCAGCAGCTTGAGGACAGCAACCACAGATACGCAGTATTTT
CDR3 protein: CASSLRTATTDTQYF

J gene: TRBJ2-2
D gene: -
V gene: TRBV5-1
clone size: few
CDR3 DNA: TGCGCCAGCACCGGGGGAGGAACGAACACCGGGGAGCTGTTTTTT
CDR3 protein: CASTGGGTNTGELFF

J gene: TRBJ1-2
D gene: -
V gene: TRBV11-2
clone size: once
CDR3 DNA: TGTGCCAGCAGCTCCCCCGAAATGATTACGGCGCATGGCTACACCTTC
CDR3 protein: CASSSPEMITAHGYTF

J gene: TRBJ1-5
D gene: TRBD1
V gene: TRBV10-2
clone size: -
CDR3 DNA: TGCGCCAGCAGTGAGCCGAGGGGCCTGACAGGGGGCGGCAATCAGCCCCAGCATTTT
CDR3 protein: CASSEPRGLTGGGNQPQHF

J gene: TRBJ2-5
D gene: -
V gene: TRBV4-1
clone size: -
CDR3 DNA: TGCGCCAGCAGCCAAGATAAGGGACATTTGGAGACCCAGTACTTC
CDR3 protein: CASSQDKGHLETQYF